The clone carrying this TCR beta chain was recorded only once. This CDR3 has 15 amino acids. Trimming left V 1 base short and J 2 bases short, with 12 bases between. Germline CDR1 and CDR2: SGHNT and YYREEE (reference sequence). This record belongs to a study of shared clonotypes between healthy human individuals. The study ran the assay at deep level. Over several immunoSEQ plates, each subset's genomic DNA was distributed in even portions. About 30,000 T cell genomes, or around 300 ng DNA, went into unsorted PBMC replicate PCRs. In the study's own analysis: Filtering of immunoSEQ junctional sequences could not match full-length read filtering. The protocol was immunoSEQ multiplex PCR, while the TCRdb copy is restricted to in-frame clones and leaves out a portion. That table is the source of V, J and clone size, and D and trimming were worked out from the DNA. The repertoire holds approximately 470,000 clones, 78% seen once, with around 12% in the top ten.

This clonotype was sampled from a woman between 40 and 50 years old in good health. Some clones in this sample may be carry-over from other donors' samples. The sample consisted of PBMCs. J is TRBJ1-2 and V is TRBV5-4; D perhaps matches TRBD1 (6 bases). For the CDR3, the DNA is TGTGCCAGCAGCTTGAGCACAGGGTTAAACTATGGCTACACCTTC. Its protein is CASSLSTGLNYGYTF.